This T cell receptor beta chain was documented in a study of T cell responses to AZD1222 COVID-19 vaccine. Only in-frame clones appear in the TCRdb table, and some are missing; sequencing was by immunoSEQ multiplex PCR. The sample has about 110,000 clones, roughly nine tenths seen once. Germline values: CDR1 SGHTA, CDR2 FQGNSA. V was pared by 4 bases and J by 10 bases, with 17 bases between. The CDR3 is 15 residues long. Study-level points and caveats: Compared with day 0, the breadth and depth of the Spike-specific TCR repertoire rose significantly after two doses of AZD1222. CD4 TCRs linked to vaccination spanned spike, dominating at 160-218 and 743-854.

A remark on this clone: Antigen unknown.

V is TRBV7-2 and J is TRBJ1-6, with unresolved D. This clonotype was sampled from an adult who received the AZD1222 COVID-19 vaccine. The sequences come from peripheral blood, collected 28 days after the second AZD1222 dose. The CDR3 DNA is TGTGCCAGCAGCTCCGACGGACTAAAGGGCTCACCCCTCCACTTT. Translation gives CASSSDGLKGSPLHF. Drawing the rest from reference TRBV7-2 and TRBJ1-6, the complete variable domain is GAGVSQSPSNKVTEKGKDVELRCDPISGHTALYWYRQSLGQGLEFLIYFQGNSAPDKSGLPSDRFSAERTGGSVSTLTIQRTQQEDSAVYLCASSSDGLKGSPLHFGNGTRLTVT.